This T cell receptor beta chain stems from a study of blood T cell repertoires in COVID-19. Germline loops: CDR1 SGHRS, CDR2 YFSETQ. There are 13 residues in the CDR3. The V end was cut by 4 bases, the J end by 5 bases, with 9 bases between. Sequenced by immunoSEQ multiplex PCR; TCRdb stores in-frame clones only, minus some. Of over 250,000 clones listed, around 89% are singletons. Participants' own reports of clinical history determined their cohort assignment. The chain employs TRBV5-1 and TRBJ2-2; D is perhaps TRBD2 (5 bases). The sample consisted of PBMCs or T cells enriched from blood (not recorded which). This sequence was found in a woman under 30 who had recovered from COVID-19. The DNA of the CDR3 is TGCGCCAGCAGCACTACGGGGACCGGGGAGCTGTTTTTT. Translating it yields CASSTTGTGELFF.